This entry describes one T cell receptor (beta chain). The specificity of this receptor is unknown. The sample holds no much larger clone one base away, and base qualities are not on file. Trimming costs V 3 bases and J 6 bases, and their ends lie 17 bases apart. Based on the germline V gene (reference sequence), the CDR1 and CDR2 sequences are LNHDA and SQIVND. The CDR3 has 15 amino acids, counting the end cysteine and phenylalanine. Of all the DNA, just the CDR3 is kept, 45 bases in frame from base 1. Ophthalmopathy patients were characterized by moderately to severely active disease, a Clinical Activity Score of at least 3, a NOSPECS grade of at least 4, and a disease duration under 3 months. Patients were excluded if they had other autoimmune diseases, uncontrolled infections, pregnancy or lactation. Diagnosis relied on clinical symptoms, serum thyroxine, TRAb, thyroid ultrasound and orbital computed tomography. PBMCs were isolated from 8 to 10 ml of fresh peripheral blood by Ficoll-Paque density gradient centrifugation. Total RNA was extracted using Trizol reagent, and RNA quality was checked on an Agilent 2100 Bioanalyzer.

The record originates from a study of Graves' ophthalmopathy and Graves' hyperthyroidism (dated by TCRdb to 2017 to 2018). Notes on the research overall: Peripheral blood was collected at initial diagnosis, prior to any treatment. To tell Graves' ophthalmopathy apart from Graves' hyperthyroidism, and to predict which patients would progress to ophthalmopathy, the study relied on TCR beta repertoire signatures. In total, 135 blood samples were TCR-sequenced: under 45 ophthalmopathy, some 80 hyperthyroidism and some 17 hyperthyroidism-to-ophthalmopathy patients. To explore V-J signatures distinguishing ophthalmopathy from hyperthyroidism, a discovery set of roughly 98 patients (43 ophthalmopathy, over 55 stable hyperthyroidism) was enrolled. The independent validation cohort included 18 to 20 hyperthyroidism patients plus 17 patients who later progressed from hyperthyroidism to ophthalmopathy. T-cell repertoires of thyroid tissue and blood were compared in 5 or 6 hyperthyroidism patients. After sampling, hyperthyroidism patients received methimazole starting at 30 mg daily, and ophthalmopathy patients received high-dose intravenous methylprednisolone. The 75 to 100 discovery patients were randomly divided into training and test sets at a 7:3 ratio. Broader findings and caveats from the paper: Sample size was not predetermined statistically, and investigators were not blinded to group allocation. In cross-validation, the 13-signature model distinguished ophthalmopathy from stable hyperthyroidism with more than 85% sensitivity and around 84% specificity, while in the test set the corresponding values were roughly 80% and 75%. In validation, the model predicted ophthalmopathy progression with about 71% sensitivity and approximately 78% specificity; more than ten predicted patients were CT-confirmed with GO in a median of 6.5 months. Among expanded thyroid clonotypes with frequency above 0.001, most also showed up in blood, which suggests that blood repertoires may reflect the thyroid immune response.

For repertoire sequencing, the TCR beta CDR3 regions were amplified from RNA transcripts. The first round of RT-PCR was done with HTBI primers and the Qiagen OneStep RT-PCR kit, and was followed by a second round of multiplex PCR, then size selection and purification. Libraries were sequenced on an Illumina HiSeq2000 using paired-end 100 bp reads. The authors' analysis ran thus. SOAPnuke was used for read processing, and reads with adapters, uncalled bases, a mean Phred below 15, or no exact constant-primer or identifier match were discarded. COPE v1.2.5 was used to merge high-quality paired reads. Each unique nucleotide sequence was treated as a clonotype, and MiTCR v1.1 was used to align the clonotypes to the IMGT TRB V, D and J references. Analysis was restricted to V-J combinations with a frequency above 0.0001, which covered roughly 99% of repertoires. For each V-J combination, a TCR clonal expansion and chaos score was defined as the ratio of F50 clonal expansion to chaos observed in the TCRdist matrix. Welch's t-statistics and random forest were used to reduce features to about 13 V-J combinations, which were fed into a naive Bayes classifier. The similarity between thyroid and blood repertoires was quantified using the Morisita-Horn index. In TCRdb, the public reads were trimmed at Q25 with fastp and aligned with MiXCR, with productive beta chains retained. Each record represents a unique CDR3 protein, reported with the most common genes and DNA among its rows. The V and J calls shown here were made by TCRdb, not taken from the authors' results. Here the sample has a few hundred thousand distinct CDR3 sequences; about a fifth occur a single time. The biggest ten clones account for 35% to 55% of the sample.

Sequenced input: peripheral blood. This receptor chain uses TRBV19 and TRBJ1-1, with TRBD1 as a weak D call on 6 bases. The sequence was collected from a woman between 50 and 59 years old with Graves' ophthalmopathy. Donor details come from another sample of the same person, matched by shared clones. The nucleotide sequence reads TGTGCCAGTAGTATCGACACATTGAAGGGGGCTGAAGCTTTCTTT. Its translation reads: CASSIDTLKGAEAFF.